This T cell receptor beta chain came from a study of T cells in Graves' hyperthyroidism and ophthalmopathy. Diagnosis of hyperthyroidism was new in patients aged 18 to 65, and its duration was under 2 months. Each diagnosis drew on symptoms, thyroxine, TRAb, thyroid ultrasound and orbital computed tomography findings. This clonotype was seen repeatedly, ten times or more. Trimming removed 1 base from V and 2 bases from J; junction bases left unmatched: 9. This CDR3 has 17 residues. Per the germline V gene, CDR1 is LGHDT and CDR2 is YNNKEL (reference sequence). RNA transcripts served as the template for amplifying TCR beta CDR3 regions. In the first-round RT-PCR of the TCR CDR3, the HTBI primer set was used. Using its own MiXCR run on the multiplex PCR reads, TCRdb lists one record per CDR3 protein. This repertoire shows 280,000 or so distinct CDR3 sequences, 13% to 15% found once; its top ten account for around 30%.

The chain links TRBV3-1 to TRBJ2-5; 8 positions agree with TRBD2. The origin of this receptor is a woman aged 50 to 60 with Graves' hyperthyroidism that later progressed to Graves' ophthalmopathy. The sequenced material came from blood. Here the CDR3 reads CASSQGTAGGVQETQYF. The CDR3 DNA reads as TGTGCCAGCAGCCAAGGTACTGCGGGGGGAGTACAAGAGACCCAGTACTTC.